Below are 29 T cell receptor beta chains sequenced from a single sample in a study of blood T cell repertoires in COVID-19. Sequencing was performed with immunoSEQ multiplex PCR; in TCRdb, only in-frame clones are kept and a portion is missing. The sample includes around 230,000 clones, about four fifths of them seen just once. The sequencing sample was made of peripheral blood. Every receptor here comes from a woman of 80 years or more with acute or convalescent COVID-19.

The sample holds a few counts of this clone. The chain has TRBV6-2 or TRBV6-3 and TRBJ2-4; 9 bases are a match to TRBD1. Germline V gene lookup returns CDR1 MNHEY and CDR2 SVGEGT. V was pared by 5 bases and J by 6 bases, with 5 bases of the junction left unmatched. This CDR3 comprises 14 residues. Written as DNA, the CDR3 is TGTGCCAGCAGTCGTCGGGACAGGGCAAACATTCAGTACTTC. This sequence encodes CASSRRDRANIQYF.

This sequence joins TRBV9 and TRBJ2-2; a possible D gene is TRBD2 (6 bases). Germline-derived CDR1 and CDR2 are SGDLS and YYNGEE. CDR3 length: 15 amino acids. V dropped 4 bases and J dropped 4 bases, with 14 bases sitting between them. The CDR3 sequence is CASSSLVGGTGELFF. The DNA of the CDR3 is TGTGCCAGCAGCTCCCTAGTGGGAGGCACCGGGGAGCTGTTTTTT.

This sequence joins TRBV12-3 or TRBV12-4 and TRBJ1-1, with D possibly TRBD1 on 5 matching bases. CDR3 length equals 12 residues. V was cut by 7 bases and J by 0 bases, with 6 bases left in between. The CDR3 reads CASTGLNTEAFF. The DNA for the CDR3 is TGTGCCAGCACAGGGTTGAACACTGAAGCTTTCTTT.

This rearrangement joins TRBV7-9 to TRBJ1-1, with D possibly TRBD1 on 6 matching bases. The CDR3 covers 15 residues. Germline lookup yields CDR1 SEHNR and CDR2 FQNEAQ (reference sequence). Trimming removed 1 base at V and 3 bases at J, with 12 bases between. DNA for the CDR3: TGTGCCAGCAGCTTAGGAGGGGGGGCGGACACTGAAGCTTTCTTT. Translating gives CASSLGGGADTEAFF.

The CDR3 coding sequence is TGTGCCAGCAGCTTGACTGGGACAGGGACCGGGGAGCTGTTTTTT. This gives the protein CASSLTGTGTGELFF. This sequence joins TRBV5-5 and TRBJ2-2; TRBD1 aligns across 9 bases. In germline, CDR1 is SGHKS, CDR2 YYEKEE (reference sequence). The CDR3 covers 15 residues. Trimming took 1 base from V and 5 from J; bases not matched to a gene: 3.

The V gene is TRBV3-1 (or the pseudogene TRBV3-2), the J gene TRBJ1-1; possible D gene TRBD1, 6 bases. This CDR3 region has 16 residues. Trimming removed 2 bases at V and 0 bases at J, with 13 bases between. CDR1 is LGHDT and CDR2 is YNNKEL in the germline V gene (reference sequence). Here the CDR3 DNA reads TGTGCCAGCAGCCAAAGTCTCGGACAGTTGAACACTGAAGCTTTCTTT. The encoded protein is CASSQSLGQLNTEAFF.

V and J are TRBV5-6 and TRBJ2-7; 7 nucleotides match TRBD1. Germline CDR1 reads SGHDT; CDR2 reads YYEEEE. The CDR3 is 13 amino acids. V was clipped by 1 base and J by 5 bases; unmatched bases: 3. Here the CDR3 DNA reads TGTGCCAGCAGCTTGCAGGGGGTCCACGAGCAGTACTTC. This encodes CASSLQGVHEQYF.

The V gene is TRBV18, the J gene TRBJ1-6; 9 bases are a match to TRBD1. CDR1 KGHSH and CDR2 LQKENI come from the germline V gene. V shed 5 bases and J 6 bases; nucleotides not matched to a gene: 8. The CDR3 loop spans 16 amino acids. Here the CDR3 reads CASSKQGAETNSPLHF. The CDR3, as DNA: TGTGCCAGCTCAAAACAGGGGGCCGAAACTAATTCACCCCTCCACTTT.

The rearrangement uses TRBV5-5 and TRBJ1-6; tentatively, D is TRBD1 (5 bases). Germline CDR1 SGHKS, CDR2 YYEKEE (reference sequence). CDR3 length equals 14 residues. V lost 4 bases to trimming and J lost 5 bases, with 10 bases between them. The CDR3, as DNA: TGTGCCAGCAGCCGGGACTCGAATAATTCACCCCTCCACTTT. Amino acid sequence: CASSRDSNNSPLHF.

J is TRBJ2-1 and V is TRBV28, with D possibly TRBD1 on 5 matching bases. The CDR3 sequence is 14 residues long. Trimming cost V 3 bases and J 8 bases, with 14 bases left between them. Germline-derived CDR1 and CDR2 are MDHEN and SYDVKM. The CDR3 region is CASSLGRERDEQFF. In DNA, the CDR3 is TGTGCCAGCAGTTTGGGCAGGGAAAGGGATGAGCAGTTCTTC.

This sequence joins TRBV18 and TRBJ2-7; 8 bases align to TRBD1. Germline V gives CDR1 KGHSH, CDR2 LQKENI. V lost 1 base to trimming and J lost 4 bases; unmatched junction nucleotides: 6. This CDR3 comprises 15 residues. The CDR3 loop reads CASSPRDRSHYEQYF. The CDR3, as DNA: TGTGCCAGCTCACCACGGGACAGGAGTCATTACGAGCAGTACTTC. The variable domain in full, with the rest retrieved from reference TRBV18 and TRBJ2-7, is NAGVMQNPRHLVRRRGQEARLRCSPMKGHSHVYWYRQLPEEGLKFMVYLQKENIIDESGMPKERFSAEFPKEGPSILRIQQVVRGDSAAYFCASSPRDRSHYEQYFGPGTRLTVT.

The chain has TRBV28 and TRBJ2-2, with 9 bases matching TRBD2. CDR1 is MDHEN and CDR2 is SYDVKM in the germline V gene. This CDR3 is 13 amino acids long. The CDR3 sequence: CAARGGLGGELFF. CDR3 in DNA: TGTGCGGCGCGGGGGGGCCTTGGCGGGGAGCTGTTTTTT.

The chain combines TRBV10-3 with TRBJ2-3; a weak D match, TRBD1 (5 bases). The V end was cut by 3 bases, the J end by 1 base, with 8 bases between. Per the germline V gene, CDR1 is ENHRY and CDR2 is SYGVKD. This CDR3 spans 14 amino acids. The DNA for the CDR3 is TGTGCCATCAGTGAACTGACAGGCACAGATACGCAGTATTTT. Its protein is CAISELTGTDTQYF.

The chain joins TRBV2 to TRBJ1-5; TRBD1 matches at 11 bases. V lost 4 bases and J lost 6; bases outside the gene matches: 5. This CDR3 is 15 amino acids long. Germline V gene lookup returns CDR1 SNHLY and CDR2 FYNNEI. The CDR3 DNA is TGTGCCAGCAGTGGTTGGACAGGGGGCCGTCAGCCCCAGCATTTT. This gives the protein CASSGWTGGRQPQHF.

The rearrangement joins TRBV7-2 to TRBJ2-7, with 9 bases identical to TRBD2. Germline-derived CDR1 and CDR2 are SGHTA and FQGNSA. Losses at the gene ends were 3 bases for V and 0 bases for J; bases not matched to a gene: 3. CDR3 length equals 15 residues. The CDR3 here is CASSFLAGVSYEQYF. In DNA form, the CDR3 reads TGTGCCAGCAGCTTTTTAGCGGGGGTCTCCTACGAGCAGTACTTC.

The chain couples TRBV7-2 to TRBJ2-6; D is possibly TRBD2 (6 bases). CDR1 is SGHTA, CDR2 FQGNSA, per germline. This CDR3 is built from 19 residues. V lost 3 bases, J lost 2 bases, and 20 bases lay in between. CDR3 DNA sequence: TGTGCCAGCAGCTTGATTAGGACGGGACTCTCGGCTGGGGCCAACGTCCTGACTTTC. Translating it yields CASSLIRTGLSAGANVLTF.

This clone was recorded a few times. The chain carries TRBV4-2 and TRBJ2-1; 14 positions match TRBD2. V gave up 5 bases and J gave up 0 bases; unmatched junction bases: 9. From germline, CDR1 is LGHNA and CDR2 YNFKEQ. The CDR3 has 19 amino acids. CDR3 bases: TGTGCCAGCAGCATAGCCGGGACTAGCGGGGGTAGCTCCTACAATGAGCAGTTCTTC. Its translation: CASSIAGTSGGSSYNEQFF.

The CDR3 protein is CASSIANSGGARDTQYF. The CDR3 DNA sequence: TGTGCCAGTAGTATCGCCAATAGCGGGGGGGCTAGAGATACGCAGTATTTT. The chain recombines TRBV19 with TRBJ2-3, with 11 bases identical to TRBD2. This CDR3 contains 17 residues. V lost 3 bases, J lost 5 bases, and 10 bases stayed unmatched. Per the germline V gene, CDR1 is LNHDA and CDR2 is SQIVND (reference sequence).

The V call is TRBV28, the J call TRBJ2-2; maybe TRBD2 (7 bases). From germline, CDR1 is MDHEN and CDR2 SYDVKM. The ends were cut back, 8 bases at V and 4 bases at J, with 11 bases in the middle. The CDR3 runs 13 residues. CDR3 sequence reads: CASDGGPTGELFF. CDR3 coding DNA: TGTGCCAGCGACGGGGGGCCCACCGGGGAGCTGTTTTTT.

This chain uses TRBV6-2 or TRBV6-3 with TRBJ1-5; 10 bases fit TRBD1. Looked up from germline, CDR1 is MNHEY and CDR2 is SVGEGT. This CDR3 is built from 16 residues. V lost 6 bases, J lost 4 bases, and 9 bases stayed unmatched. CDR3 nucleotides: TGTGCCAGCAGCCGACAGGGGGCGAGCTTTAATCAGCCCCAGCATTTT. Encoded protein: CASSRQGASFNQPQHF.

DNA for the CDR3: TGTGCCAGCGGCGGGACAGACTATGTCTATGGCTACACCTTC. It encodes CASGGTDYVYGYTF. This chain joins TRBV2 and TRBJ1-2; 7 nucleotides match TRBD1. CDR3 size: 14 residues. Losses at the gene ends were 8 bases for V and 4 bases for J; bases not matched to a gene: 10. Looked up from germline, CDR1 is SNHLY and CDR2 is FYNNEI.

The chain joins TRBV5-6 to TRBJ1-2; D not resolved. The germline V gene encodes CDR1 SGHDT and CDR2 YYEEEE. Deletions cut 4 bases from V and 2 bases from J, with 12 bases between. The CDR3 runs to 14 residues. The CDR3 coding sequence is TGTGCCAGCAGCCCAGAGGCGGGAAACTATGGCTACACCTTC. Its translation is CASSPEAGNYGYTF.

The V and J genes are TRBV5-4 and TRBJ2-5; TRBD2 matches 9 bases. Germline assignment: CDR1 SGHNT and CDR2 YYREEE (reference sequence). The CDR3 has 15 residues. The trim removed 4 bases at V and 5 bases at J, leaving 9 bases unmatched. CDR3 sequence (DNA): TGTGCCAGCAGCGGAATAGCGGGGGCGGGGGAGACCCAGTACTTC. Its protein product is CASSGIAGAGETQYF. The variable domain in full, with the rest retrieved from reference TRBV5-4 and TRBJ2-5, is ETGVTQSPTHLIKTRGQQVTLRCSSQSGHNTVSWYQQALGQGPQFIFQYYREEENGRGNFPPRFSGLQFPNYSSELNVNALELDDSALYLCASSGIAGAGETQYFGPGTRLLVL.

V gene TRBV2 combines with J gene TRBJ1-1, with a weak D call TRBD1 (5 bases). This CDR3 region has 16 residues. Looked up from germline, CDR1 is SNHLY and CDR2 is FYNNEI. The germline V and J ends were trimmed by 4 bases and 1 base, with 16 bases remaining between them. The CDR3 loop is CASSGTGGLANTEAFF. The CDR3, as DNA: TGTGCCAGCAGTGGGACGGGGGGTCTAGCGAACACTGAAGCTTTCTTT.

This clone appeared many times. The rearrangement links TRBV4-1 to TRBJ1-2; the D gene is possibly TRBD1 (5 bases). Germline CDR1 MGHRA, CDR2 YSYEKL. This CDR3 has 14 residues. Trimming shortened V by 3 bases and J by 2 bases, and 10 bases separated the two germline ends. The CDR3 here is CASSHTDRNYGYTF. CDR3 sequence (DNA): TGCGCCAGCAGCCACACAGACAGAAACTATGGCTACACCTTC.

This clone showed up just once. V is TRBV28 and J is TRBJ2-7; D possibly corresponds to TRBD1 (6 bases). Germline CDR1 reads MDHEN; CDR2 reads SYDVKM. V lost 5 bases and J lost 2, with 16 bases in between. The CDR3 runs 15 residues. The CDR3 nucleotides read TGTGCCAGCAGTCTCGTTTCAGGGGCACCCTACGAGCAGTACTTC. Its protein is CASSLVSGAPYEQYF.

This chain connects TRBV7-9 to TRBJ1-6; D gene ambiguous. CDR3 size: 16 residues. The ends were cut back, 0 bases at V and 1 base at J, with 7 bases in the middle. From germline, CDR1 is SEHNR and CDR2 FQNEAQ (reference sequence). CDR3 coding DNA: TGTGCCAGCAGCTTAGCCGGGTATTCCTATAATTCACCCCTCCACTTT. It is translated as CASSLAGYSYNSPLHF.

This rearrangement joins TRBV7-9 to TRBJ2-7, with 8 bases lining up with TRBD1. Unmatched junction bases numbered 7, after V lost 0 bases and J lost 3 bases. From germline, CDR1 is SEHNR and CDR2 FQNEAQ (reference sequence). This CDR3 has 16 residues. Here the CDR3 reads CASSLARAGGDYEQYF. In DNA, the CDR3 is TGTGCCAGCAGCTTAGCGAGGGCAGGGGGCGACTACGAGCAGTACTTC.

J is TRBJ2-7 and V is TRBV27; 7 bases agree with TRBD2. Germline V gene lookup returns CDR1 MNHEY and CDR2 SMNVEV (reference sequence). The CDR3 extends over 15 amino acids. Germline trimming cut 6 bases from V and 7 bases from J; bases unmatched to any gene: 15. CDR3 region: CASRSEAAGNWEQYF. The DNA for the CDR3 is TGTGCCAGCAGGTCGGAGGCAGCGGGGAATTGGGAGCAGTACTTC.